This TCR beta chain was sequenced during a study of identical twins. General study points: Insertion counts were lower in abundant cord blood beta clonotypes, a trend that memory repertoires did not show. Out-of-frame TCR alpha sharing in monozygotic twins exceeded recombination model predictions. Out-of-frame alpha sequences that twins shared showed excess low generation probability.

Template switching, a step in the protocol, added a universal primer site, and cDNA carried unique molecular identifiers. MiXCR, applied by TCRdb to the 5' RACE reads, yields one record per CDR3 protein. The data hold under 450,000 distinct CDR3 sequences, with approximately 17% observed a single time. The sample holds many counts of this clonotype. Its antigen is not known. This CDR3 region has 16 residues. The junction had 7 bases not matched to a gene; V was cut back by 0 bases and J by 9 bases. Sequencing input: naive T cells sorted from blood. The receptor's source is a man aged 50 or older in good health. This chain connects TRBV12-3 or TRBV12-4 to TRBJ2-1; 11 bases fit TRBD2. The CDR3 nucleotides read TGTGCCAGCAGTTTAGCGGGTAGCGGGGGGGCCAGTGAGCAGTTCTTC. It codes for CASSLAGSGGASEQFF.